The 25 T cell receptor beta chains reported below all come from one sample, sequenced in a study of molecular identifiers for immune sequencing clone quantification. TCRdb passed the PCR reads through MiXCR, listing each CDR3 protein once. The sample yields about 640,000 distinct CDR3 sequences, around 20% seen once. Input material: naive CD8+ T cells from blood, with Jurkat cell RNA spiked in. The subset denotes: FACS-sorted CD8+CD4-CCR7+CD45RA+ naive T cells. The origin of the receptors is a human donor in good health. Some libraries in this study had Jurkat cell RNA spiked in.

This clonotype showed up many times. The rearrangement joins TRBV29-1 to TRBJ1-2, with 8 nucleotides matching TRBD1. CDR1 is SQVTM, CDR2 ANQGSEA, per germline. J lost 7 bases, V lost 7 bases, and 11 bases had no gene match. The CDR3 extends over 13 amino acids. CDR3 loop: CSGVIAGGSGYTF. In nucleotides, the CDR3 is TGCAGCGGCGTAATCGCAGGGGGCTCTGGCTACACCTTC.

This clonotype occurred a few times. This may come from a read error, since a much larger clone is one base off. This CDR3 fails to terminate in the conserved phenylalanine or tryptophan, so it likely reflects a read error. The chain combines TRBV12-3 or TRBV12-4 with TRBJ2-2, with D hard to call. The ends were cut back, 2 bases at V and 0 bases at J, with 13 bases in the middle. The CDR3 sequence is 17 residues long. The CDR3 here is CASSLISAFANTGELFL. The CDR3, as DNA: TGTGCCAGCAGTTTAATTTCGGCGTTCGCGAACACCGGGGAGCTGTTTCTT.

About this clonotype itself: This may stem from a read error, because a much larger clone lies one nucleotide away. The rearrangement joins TRBV5-3 to TRBJ2-7, with 8 bases matching TRBD2. TRBV5-3 has ORF status, its function being uncertain. Trimming took 8 bases from V and 1 from J; bases not matched to a gene: 8. This CDR3 comprises 14 residues. The CDR3 loop is CASSGGPASYEQYF. The CDR3 DNA follows: TGTGCCAGCAGCGGGGGACCAGCGTCCTACGAGCAGTACTTC.

In its sample, this clonotype was seen a few times. This chain connects TRBV20-1 to TRBJ2-1, with D unclear. CDR3 length: 11 amino acids. V shed 3 bases and J shed 6 bases, with 6 bases lying between them. From germline, CDR1 is DFQATT and CDR2 SNEGSKA (reference sequence). The CDR3: CSARWVNEQFF. The CDR3 DNA reads TGCAGTGCTAGGTGGGTCAATGAGCAGTTCTTC.

In nucleotides, the CDR3 is TGTGCCAGCATTCCAGACAGGGGGTTCACTGAAGCTTTCTTT. Residues: CASIPDRGFTEAFF. The chain combines TRBV27 with TRBJ1-1, with 9 nucleotides matching TRBD1. Germline trimming cut 7 bases from V and 4 bases from J; bases unmatched to any gene: 7. Germline assignment: CDR1 MNHEY and CDR2 SMNVEV (reference sequence). This CDR3 spans 14 amino acids.

This clonotype was detected many times. The chain recombines TRBV6-5 with TRBJ2-5; D is perhaps TRBD2 (5 bases). CDR1 is MNHEY, CDR2 SVGAGI, per germline. V lost 2 bases to trimming and J lost 5 bases, with 9 bases between them. This CDR3 has 13 amino acids. CDR3 sequence: CASSYGQRETQYF. The CDR3 DNA reads TGTGCCAGCAGTTACGGGCAGCGGGAGACCCAGTACTTC.

Concerning this clonotype: A much larger clonotype is one base distant, so this may be a read error. In nucleotides, the CDR3 is TGCAGCGTCGAAGAGTCCAGCGGGAGGGCCAAAGTCGGATACGAGCGGTACTTC. This sequence encodes CSVEESSGRAKVGYERYF. V gene TRBV29-1 combines with J gene TRBJ2-7; 10 nucleotides line up with TRBD2. CDR3 length: 18 residues. In germline, CDR1 is SQVTM, CDR2 ANQGSEA.

Many counts were recorded for this clonotype. This sequence joins TRBV28 and TRBJ2-1, with TRBD2 identical over 11 bases. Looked up from germline, CDR1 is MDHEN and CDR2 is SYDVKM. The V and J ends lost 7 bases and 8 bases, in that order; junction bases with no gene match: 10. The CDR3 sequence is 15 residues long. CDR3 coding DNA: TGTGCCAGCACCACCGGGGGTAGCGGGAGGGATGAGCAGTTCTTC. It yields the protein CASTTGGSGRDEQFF. The full variable domain, with the rest looked up from reference TRBV28 and TRBJ2-1, is DVKVTQSSRYLVKRTGEKVFLECVQDMDHENMFWYRQDPGLGLRLIYFSYDVKMKEKGDIPEGYSVSREKKERFSLILESASTNQTSMYLCASTTGGSGRDEQFFGPGTRLTVL.

Points on this clonotype: A much larger clone differs by one base, so this may be a read error. The CDR3 DNA is TGTGCCCGCAGCGGGGAAGGACAGGGCGACGAGACCCAGTACTTC. It specifies CARSGEGQGDETQYF. This rearrangement joins TRBV9 to TRBJ2-5, with D possibly matching TRBD1 (8 bases). Germline CDR1 is SGDLS and CDR2 is YYNGEE. The CDR3 is 15 residues long.

This clonotype was seen many times. The V gene is TRBV4-3, the J gene TRBJ1-1; D gene uncertain. This CDR3 region has 16 residues. Deletions cut 1 base from V and 3 bases from J, with 15 bases between. Looked up from germline, CDR1 is LGHNA and CDR2 is YSLEER. CDR3 region: CASSQGVEREYTEAFF. The CDR3 region has the DNA TGCGCCAGCAGCCAAGGGGTCGAAAGGGAGTACACTGAAGCTTTCTTT.

This clonotype was counted at least ten times. This rearrangement joins TRBV4-2 to TRBJ2-3; no clear D gene. V lost 0 bases, J lost 1 base, and 11 bases lay in between. The CDR3 consists of 16 residues. CDR1 LGHNA and CDR2 YNFKEQ come from the germline V gene. The DNA for the CDR3 is TGTGCCAGCAGCCAAGATCGAACGATGGGCACAGATACGCAGTATTTT. The encoded protein is CASSQDRTMGTDTQYF.

Remarks on this clonotype: Possible read error: a much larger clone is one base away. The CDR3 does not close with the conserved phenylalanine or tryptophan, likely indicating a read error. The chain joins TRBV6-2 or TRBV6-3 to TRBJ2-1; the D gene is possibly TRBD2 (6 bases). The CDR3 is 13 residues long. CDR1 and CDR2 from the germline V gene are MNHEY and SVGEGT. Deletions cut 5 bases from V and 7 bases from J, with 12 bases between. CDR3 protein: CASSVGRRNEQFL. The CDR3 region has the DNA TGTGCCAGCAGTGTGGGGAGGCGGAATGAGCAGTTCCTC.

This clonotype was picked up one time. The J gene is TRBJ2-5, the V gene TRBV30; D not certain. The CDR3 consists of 11 residues. V lost 1 base and J 3 bases, leaving 3 bases between the germline ends. The V gene's germline CDR1 is GTSNPN and CDR2 SVGIG (reference sequence). In nucleotides, the CDR3 is TGTGCCTGGAGTGGAGAAGAGACCCAGTACTTC. Translating it yields CAWSGEETQYF.

This clonotype was observed a few times. The rearrangement uses TRBV15 and TRBJ1-5; tentative D call: TRBD1 (5 bases). The V end was cut by 4 bases, the J end by 9 bases, with 16 bases between. Looked up from germline, CDR1 is LNHNV and CDR2 is YYDKDF (reference sequence). The CDR3 loop spans 14 amino acids. The CDR3 loop is CATSTGRGLGPQHF. Here the CDR3 DNA reads TGTGCCACCAGCACCGGACGGGGCCTCGGGCCCCAGCATTTT.

This clonotype was counted ten times or more. The chain combines TRBV29-1 with TRBJ2-1, with D possibly TRBD2 on 6 matching bases. Trimming removed 6 bases at V and 4 bases at J, with 16 bases between. The germline V gene encodes CDR1 SQVTM and CDR2 ANQGSEA. This CDR3 is 14 amino acids long. The CDR3 nucleotides read TGCAGCGTGATGGGACCGGGGGTATACAATGAGCAGTTCTTC. Translation gives CSVMGPGVYNEQFF.

The rearrangement uses TRBV27 and TRBJ2-3; TRBD2 aligns across 9 bases. Trimming removed 5 bases from V and 7 bases from J; junction bases left unmatched: 13. The CDR3 totals 16 residues. CDR1 and CDR2 from the germline V gene are MNHEY and SMNVEV (reference sequence). The CDR3 bases are TGTGCCAGCAGTCCCACTCAGCGGGAGGCCCGCTATACGCAGTATTTT. Encoded protein: CASSPTQREARYTQYF.

This clonotype was recorded many times. V is TRBV7-6 and J is TRBJ2-5; either TRBD1 or TRBD2 may fit D (6 bases each). This CDR3 has 15 amino acids. Germline V gene sequence: CDR1 SGHVS, CDR2 FNYEAQ. Trimming stripped 11 bases from V and 2 bases from J, with 21 bases between. The CDR3 here is CAVARGVPKQETQYF. The CDR3 nucleotides read TGTGCCGTAGCTAGGGGGGTGCCTAAACAAGAGACCCAGTACTTC. The full variable domain, completed using reference TRBV7-6 and TRBJ2-5, is GAGVSQSPRYKVTKRGQDVALRCDPISGHVSLYWYRQALGQGPEFLTYFNYEAQQDKSGLPNDRFSAERPEGSISTLTIQRTEQRDSAMYRCAVARGVPKQETQYFGPGTRLLVL.

Note on this clonotype: At one end the junction does not follow the germline gene, possibly because of a read error. The chain carries TRBV27 and TRBJ1-2; 9 bases fit TRBD1. The CDR3 is made up of 14 amino acids. Germline loops: CDR1 MNHEY, CDR2 SMNVEV (reference sequence). CDR3 residues: CASSLSPGQGPDAF. DNA for the CDR3: TGTGCCAGCAGTTTATCCCCGGGACAGGGACCCGATGCCTTC.

This clonotype showed up many times. This chain links TRBV30 with TRBJ2-1; D is possibly TRBD1 or TRBD2 (5 bases each). The V gene lost 1 base and the J gene lost 3 bases, with 13 bases spanning the gap. The germline V gene has CDR1 GTSNPN and CDR2 SVGIG (reference sequence). This CDR3 is built from 15 residues. Here the CDR3 DNA reads TGTGCCTGGAGTGACGGGGCTAGCCTCTACAATGAGCAGTTCTTC. This gives the protein CAWSDGASLYNEQFF.

This clonotype was seen at least ten times. The chain is built from TRBV4-1 and TRBJ1-2; a possible D gene is TRBD1 (6 bases). The CDR3 runs to 15 residues. The germline CDR1 and CDR2 sequences are MGHRA and YSYEKL. Between the trimmed V and J ends, which lost 1 base and 4 bases, there was a span of 13 bases. CDR3 region: CASSQVPGTPYGYTF. The CDR3, as DNA: TGCGCCAGCAGCCAAGTCCCTGGGACACCCTATGGCTACACCTTC.

This clonotype showed up just a few times. In DNA form, the CDR3 reads TGTGCCTGGGACCCAGTAGCGGGAGGGCGATATGAGCAGTTCTTC. Its protein is CAWDPVAGGRYEQFF. The genes are TRBV30 and TRBJ2-1; 11 bases agree with TRBD2. The CDR3 sequence is 15 residues long. Germline V gene sequence: CDR1 GTSNPN, CDR2 SVGIG (reference sequence). The junction had 11 bases not matched to a gene; V was cut back by 5 bases and J by 8 bases. The variable domain in full, with the rest retrieved from reference TRBV30 and TRBJ2-1, is SQTIHQWPATLVQPVGSPLSLECTVEGTSNPNLYWYRQAAGRGLQLLFYSVGIGQISSEVPQNLSASRPQDRQFILSSKKLLLSDSGFYLCAWDPVAGGRYEQFFGPGTRLTVL.

Ten or more counts support this clonotype. The rearrangement links TRBV4-1 to TRBJ2-3; 8 nucleotides agree with TRBD1. J lost 4 bases, V lost 1 base, and 7 bases had no gene match. This CDR3 is built from 16 residues. The germline CDR1 and CDR2 sequences are MGHRA and YSYEKL. The CDR3 spells CASSQVGQGAADTQYF. DNA of the CDR3: TGCGCCAGCAGCCAAGTGGGGCAGGGGGCCGCAGATACGCAGTATTTT.

This clonotype has a count of ten or more. The rearrangement joins TRBV6-5 to TRBJ1-4; TRBD1 agrees at 7 bases. This CDR3 contains 14 residues. The ends lost 4 bases at V and 2 bases at J; junction bases unmatched: 1. CDR1 is MNHEY, CDR2 SVGAGI, per germline. The CDR3 DNA follows: TGTGCCAGCAGTTCGACAGGGACTAATGAAAAACTGTTTTTT. Its protein is CASSSTGTNEKLFF.

This clonotype was counted ten times or more. The CDR3 is CASSRPIEDTQYF. The CDR3, as DNA: TGTGCCAGCAGTCGTCCGATAGAAGATACGCAGTATTTT. This sequence joins TRBV2 and TRBJ2-3; D gene unclear. The CDR3 is made up of 13 amino acids. V lost 5 bases and J lost 5, with 11 bases in between. Germline CDR1 is SNHLY and CDR2 is FYNNEI.

The chain recombines TRBV4-3 with TRBJ2-1, with D maybe TRBD1 (6 bases). Trimming took 3 bases from V and 7 from J, leaving 16 bases between them. CDR1 is LGHNA, CDR2 YSLEER, per germline. The length of the CDR3 is 15 residues. Here the CDR3 reads CASSHRTGSWNEQFF. The CDR3, as DNA: TGCGCCAGCAGCCACCGCACAGGGTCTTGGAATGAGCAGTTCTTC.